Listed here are 9 T cell receptor beta chains from one sample, sequenced in a study of T cell changes during pregnancy in multiple sclerosis. Data came from immunoSEQ multiplex PCR; TCRdb stores just in-frame clones and leaves some out. Here the sample spans some 42,000 clones, around nine tenths being singletons. Sequenced here: CD4+ T cells from peripheral blood mononuclear cells, sampled after pregnancy. Receptor source: a female donor with multiple sclerosis, enrolled in a pregnancy study.

V usage is TRBV9 and J usage is TRBJ1-1, with D possibly TRBD1 on 5 matching bases. The CDR3 runs 14 residues. V was cut by 4 bases and J by 0 bases, with 10 bases left in between. Per the germline V gene, CDR1 is SGDLS and CDR2 is YYNGEE. CDR3 DNA: TGTGCCAGCAGCTTACAGGCCATGAACACTGAAGCTTTCTTT. Translation: CASSLQAMNTEAFF.

This sequence joins TRBV19 and TRBJ1-2; no firm D call. This CDR3 is 11 amino acids long. Germline V gives CDR1 LNHDA, CDR2 SQIVND (reference sequence). Between the trimmed V and J ends, which lost 4 bases and 6 bases, there was a span of 6 bases. The CDR3 nucleotides read TGTGCCAGTAGTAGACTGGATGGCTACACCTTC. Translation gives CASSRLDGYTF.

V and J are TRBV10-1 and TRBJ2-3; 7 bases align to TRBD2. This CDR3 is 14 amino acids long. Germline assignment: CDR1 WNHNN and CDR2 SYGVQD (reference sequence). V was pared by 3 bases and J by 1 base, with 1 base of the junction left unmatched. The CDR3 region is CASSDGGGTDTQYF. The CDR3 coding sequence is TGCGCCAGCAGTGATGGGGGGGGCACAGATACGCAGTATTTT.

This chain connects TRBV7-2 to TRBJ1-5, with a tentative D call TRBD1 (5 bases). V was clipped by 1 base and J by 1 base, with 14 bases between them. CDR3 length: 17 amino acids. Germline assignment: CDR1 SGHTA and CDR2 FQGNSA. This CDR3 is CASSLEGWGRSNQPQHF. The CDR3 region has the DNA TGTGCCAGCAGCTTAGAAGGTTGGGGCAGGAGCAATCAGCCCCAGCATTTT.

V usage is TRBV25-1 and J usage is TRBJ2-3; D is undetermined. Trimming removed 3 bases from V and 6 bases from J, with 19 bases in between. Germline V gene lookup returns CDR1 MGHDK and CDR2 SYGVNS. There are 16 residues in the CDR3. CDR3 DNA sequence: TGTGCCAGCAGTGACGAATTTGGGCCCGGCAGGGATACGCAGTATTTT. It specifies CASSDEFGPGRDTQYF.

J is TRBJ2-1 and V is TRBV4-3; TRBD2 aligns across 16 bases. V trimming: 2 bases; J trimming: 6 bases; junction bases outside the gene matches: 10. The CDR3 spans 19 residues. Germline-derived CDR1 and CDR2 are LGHNA and YSLEER. In DNA form, the CDR3 reads TGCGCCAGCAGCCAATACTCCGGGACTAGCGGGGGGGACCGCAATGAGCAGTTCTTC. Translating it yields CASSQYSGTSGGDRNEQFF.

This clone was recorded once. The rearrangement uses TRBV7-3 and TRBJ2-1, with TRBD1 matching 11 bases. This CDR3 is built from 15 residues. J was trimmed by 7 bases and V by 4 bases; bases with no gene match: 6. Germline V gene data show CDR1 as SGHTA and CDR2 as FQGTGA. For the CDR3, the DNA is TGTGCCAGCAGCTCCACTGGACAGGGGGCGAATGAGCAGTTCTTC. Residues: CASSSTGQGANEQFF.

This clone was picked up a small number of times. The chain employs TRBV25-1 and TRBJ2-3; 12 bases map to TRBD2. Germline trimming cut 7 bases from V and 6 bases from J; bases unmatched to any gene: 5. From germline, CDR1 is MGHDK and CDR2 SYGVNS. The length of the CDR3 is 14 residues. The CDR3 spells CASNGLAGPDTQYF. The CDR3 coding sequence is TGTGCCAGCAATGGACTAGCGGGACCCGATACGCAGTATTTT.

The rearrangement joins TRBV5-1 to TRBJ2-1; 7 nucleotides align to TRBD2. Per germline, CDR1 SGHRS and CDR2 YFSETQ. The CDR3 consists of 15 residues. The V segment lost 4 bases and the J segment 2 bases; nucleotides outside the gene matches: 6. The CDR3: CASSRMGGTYNEQFF. The CDR3 coding sequence is TGCGCCAGCAGCAGGATGGGGGGGACCTACAATGAGCAGTTCTTC. The whole variable domain, remainder taken from reference TRBV5-1 and TRBJ2-1, is KAGVTQTPRYLIKTRGQQVTLSCSPISGHRSVSWYQQTPGQGLQFLFEYFSETQRNKGNFPGRFSGRQFSNSRSEMNVSTLELGDSALYLCASSRMGGTYNEQFFGPGTRLTVL.